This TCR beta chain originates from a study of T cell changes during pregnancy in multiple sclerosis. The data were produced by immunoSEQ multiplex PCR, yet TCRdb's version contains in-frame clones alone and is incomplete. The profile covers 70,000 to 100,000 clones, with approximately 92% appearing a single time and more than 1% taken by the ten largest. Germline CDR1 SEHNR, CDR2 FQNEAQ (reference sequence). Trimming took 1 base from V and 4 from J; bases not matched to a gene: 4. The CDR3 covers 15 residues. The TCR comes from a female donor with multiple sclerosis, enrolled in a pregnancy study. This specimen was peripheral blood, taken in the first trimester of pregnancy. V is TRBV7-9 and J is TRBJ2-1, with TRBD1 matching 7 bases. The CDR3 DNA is TGTGCCAGCAGCTTAGATGGGACAGAATACAATGAGCAGTTCTTC. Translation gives CASSLDGTEYNEQFF.